The 3 T cell receptor beta chains in this list originate from one sample, sequenced in a study of CD8 T cells in Susac syndrome. Random hexamers primed reverse transcription of roughly 0.5 to 1 ug RNA. TCRdb recomputed calls from the immunoSEQ multiplex PCR reads with MiXCR, one row per CDR3 protein. The repertoire includes 160,000 or so distinct CDR3 sequences, about 95% of them detected once, and around 0.15% sits in the top ten. The sample comprised CD8+ T cells from PBMCs. All receptors come from a human donor with multiple sclerosis.

This clonotype occurred a few times. The chain employs TRBV29-1 and TRBJ1-2; TRBD1 matches 7 bases. The CDR3 has 13 residues. V trimming: 4 bases; J trimming: 3 bases; junction bases outside the gene matches: 5. Looked up from germline, CDR1 is SQVTM and CDR2 is ANQGSEA. DNA for the CDR3: TGCAGCGTTGTGGGGCAGGGGGACTATGGCTACACCTTC. Protein product: CSVVGQGDYGYTF.

CDR3 in amino acids: CASSLLGVGNEQFF. CDR3 nucleotide sequence: TGTGCCAGCAGCTTACTGGGGGTGGGAAATGAGCAGTTCTTC. The chain has TRBV11-2 and TRBJ2-1; D might be TRBD1 or TRBD2, each matching 5 bases. Germline CDR1 and CDR2: SGHAT and FQNNGV. Deletions cut 2 bases from V and 7 bases from J, with 12 bases between. The CDR3 spans 14 residues. The entire variable domain, with the rest obtained from reference TRBV11-2 and TRBJ2-1, is as follows: EAGVAQSPRYKIIEKRQSVAFWCNPISGHATLYWYQQILGQGPKLLIQFQNNGVVDDSQLPKDRFSAERLKGVDSTLKIQPAKLEDSAVYLCASSLLGVGNEQFFGPGTRLTVL.

The CDR3 here is CASSGVGGTLTDTQYF. In DNA, the CDR3 is TGTGCCAGCAGCGGGGTAGGGGGCACACTAACAGATACGCAGTATTTT. This chain links TRBV13 with TRBJ2-3; 7 nucleotides agree with TRBD1. The junction had 11 bases not matched to a gene; V was cut back by 5 bases and J by 3 bases. The CDR3 spans 16 residues. The V gene's germline CDR1 is PRHDT and CDR2 FYEKMQ (reference sequence).